This TCR beta chain originates from a study of blood T cell repertoires in COVID-19. Study-wide background: Sources were T cells, B-cell-depleted T cells, or PBMCs; the material itself was cDNA or gDNA.

In the original analysis: Counts of nucleated cells, estimated from reference gene primer amplification, were obtained. Produced via immunoSEQ multiplex PCR; TCRdb's table is partial and in-frame only. The DNA was the basis for D and trimming; V, J and clone size are from that table. The sample has some 240,000 clones; 80% to 90% are singletons. There are 14 residues in the CDR3. The germline V gene encodes CDR1 SGHVS and CDR2 FNYEAQ. J gave up 0 bases and V 3 bases, and 2 bases lay outside the gene matches. The rearrangement uses TRBV7-6 and TRBJ2-7; 7 nucleotides align to TRBD1. Sequenced: peripheral blood. This sequence was found in a woman between 40 and 50 years old who had recovered from COVID-19. CDR3 sequence: CASSLDRSSYEQYF. DNA for the CDR3: TGTGCCAGCAGCTTGGACAGGAGCTCCTACGAGCAGTACTTC.